These 20 T cell receptor beta chains were sequenced from one sample in a study of vaccination effects on CD4 cells after COVID-19. Measured with immunoSEQ multiplex PCR; TCRdb has only the in-frame clones, and not every one. The sample includes just under 30,000 clones, roughly 71% of them seen just once. Their cognate antigens are unknown. Ahead of sequencing, the ViraFEST assay grew antigen-specific CD4+ T cells using viral peptide pools. Having been cultured for roughly 10 days, the cells underwent CD4+ T cell isolation. The vaccine given was either BNT162b2 or mRNA-1273, in two doses. Sequenced here: CD4+ T cells from PBMCs cultured with HCoV-OC43 spike peptides, sampled after COVID-19 vaccination. The subset was: HCoV-OC43 spike overlapping peptide pool stimulation. The source of these receptors is a human donor who received a COVID-19 vaccine.

This clone was seen more than once but under ten times. V is TRBV10-3 and J is TRBJ1-5; D unclear. Looked up from germline, CDR1 is ENHRY and CDR2 is SYGVKD. The CDR3 consists of 19 residues. V lost 1 base and J 3 bases, leaving 22 bases between the germline ends. As DNA, the CDR3 is TGTGCCATCAGTGAGTTCGGGGTCACTACCTCTAGTCCCAATCAGCCCCAGCATTTT. Its protein is CAISEFGVTTSSPNQPQHF.

There are a few counts of this clone. This chain joins TRBV12-3 or TRBV12-4 and TRBJ1-2, with D possibly matching TRBD1 (6 bases). Trimming pared 6 bases from V and 5 bases from J, leaving 13 bases between. This CDR3 is built from 13 residues. Here the CDR3 DNA reads TGTGCCAGCAGCGAGACAGGATCTTATGGCTACACCTTC. Protein: CASSETGSYGYTF.

The chain is built from TRBV10-3 and TRBJ2-7, with TRBD2 as a possible D gene (6 bases). Germline V gene sequence: CDR1 ENHRY, CDR2 SYGVKD. Trimming took off 0 bases at V and 6 bases at J, with 12 bases between the two ends. The CDR3 covers 14 residues. CDR3 amino acids: CAISESRLASEQYF. In DNA form, the CDR3 reads TGTGCCATCAGTGAGTCAAGGCTAGCGAGCGAGCAGTACTTC.

The rearrangement uses TRBV13 and TRBJ2-7; 10 positions agree with TRBD2. CDR3 length: 15 amino acids. Unmatched junction bases numbered 10, after V lost 6 bases and J lost 5 bases. Germline V lookup: CDR1 PRHDT, CDR2 FYEKMQ (reference sequence). The CDR3 region is CASRSIGLAVNEQYF. In nucleotides, the CDR3 is TGTGCCAGCAGATCGATAGGACTAGCGGTTAACGAGCAGTACTTC.

The gene calls are TRBV25-1 and TRBJ2-7; 8 bases match TRBD2. Germline CDR1 and CDR2: MGHDK and SYGVNS. After removal of 10 bases from V and 0 bases from J, the junction contained 11 bases not matched to a gene. The CDR3 consists of 15 residues. Here the CDR3 reads CATSGGRGDSYEQYF. The CDR3, as DNA: TGTGCCACCTCGGGGGGGCGGGGGGACTCCTACGAGCAGTACTTC.

With regard to this clone: One end of the junction fails to match germline, which may point to a read error. The V call is TRBV7-2, the J call TRBJ1-5; 7 nucleotides align to TRBD1. The germline V gene encodes CDR1 SGHTA and CDR2 FQGNSA. The CDR3 consists of 14 residues. The CDR3 here is CVSSNQGVNQPQHF. In DNA, the CDR3 is TGTGTCAGCAGCAACCAGGGGGTCAATCAGCCCCAGCATTTT.

V gene TRBV5-6 combines with J gene TRBJ2-5; 8 bases line up with TRBD2. J gave up 7 bases and V 6 bases, and 8 bases lay outside the gene matches. Germline V gene data show CDR1 as SGHDT and CDR2 as YYEEEE. The CDR3 totals 13 residues. CDR3 region: CASIPGGAGTQYF. DNA for the CDR3: TGTGCCAGCATCCCGGGGGGGGCAGGGACCCAGTACTTC.

This clone was seen only a few times. The chain employs TRBV5-4 and TRBJ1-2, with D tentatively TRBD1 (5 bases). Germline values: CDR1 SGHNT, CDR2 YYREEE (reference sequence). The CDR3 covers 13 residues. V was shortened by 3 bases and J by 3 bases, with 9 bases between the two germline ends. The CDR3 DNA reads TGTGCCAGCAGCTCGGTCAGGGACTATGGCTACACCTTC. It codes for CASSSVRDYGYTF.

This clone was observed a few times. The genes are TRBV3-1 (or the pseudogene TRBV3-2) and TRBJ2-5; 14 bases are shared with TRBD2. Germline-derived CDR1 and CDR2 are LGHDT and YNNKEL (reference sequence). This CDR3 is 18 amino acids long. J was trimmed by 2 bases and V by 1 base; bases with no gene match: 6. DNA of the CDR3: TGTGCCAGCAGCCAAGTATACGGACTAGCGGGGGGACAAGAGACCCAGTACTTC. Amino acid sequence: CASSQVYGLAGGQETQYF.

The chain carries TRBV9 and TRBJ1-1; D uncertain. Germline assignment: CDR1 SGDLS and CDR2 YYNGEE. The CDR3 is made up of 13 amino acids. V was clipped by 1 base and J by 0 bases, with 4 bases between them. The CDR3 is CASSVSMNTEAFF. In nucleotides, the CDR3 is TGTGCCAGCAGCGTAAGTATGAACACTGAAGCTTTCTTT.

This clone was counted only a few times. This chain uses TRBV19 with TRBJ1-5, with D maybe TRBD1 (6 bases). CDR1 is LNHDA and CDR2 is SQIVND in the germline V gene (reference sequence). This CDR3 spans 15 amino acids. The V end lost 1 base, the J end lost 2 bases, and 9 bases lay between the germline ends. CDR3 loop: CASSIGGAGNQPQHF. CDR3 DNA sequence: TGTGCCAGTAGTATAGGGGGGGCGGGCAATCAGCCCCAGCATTTT. Combining the CDR3 with reference TRBV19 and TRBJ1-5 gives the whole variable domain DGGITQSPKYLFRKEGQNVTLSCEQNLNHDAMYWYRQDPGQGLRLIYYSQIVNDFQKGDIAEGYSVSREKKESFPLTVTSAQKNPTAFYLCASSIGGAGNQPQHFGDGTRLSIL.

The chain employs TRBV6-1 and TRBJ2-1; D uncertain. CDR1 is MNHNS, CDR2 SASEGT, per germline. This CDR3 is built from 12 residues. The V end was cut by 2 bases, the J end by 8 bases, with 7 bases between. The CDR3, as DNA: TGTGCCAGCAGTGAAAGGTGGCATGAGCAGTTCTTC. Protein sequence: CASSERWHEQFF.

V and J are TRBV6-2 or TRBV6-3 and TRBJ1-5; D is uncertain. Germline-derived CDR1 and CDR2 are MNHEY and SVGEGT. This CDR3 contains 14 residues. V was trimmed by 2 bases and J by 6 bases, leaving 11 bases between them. The CDR3 region is CASSYRGDLQPQHF. Written as DNA, the CDR3 is TGTGCCAGCAGTTACCGCGGGGATCTTCAGCCCCAGCATTTT.

The genes are TRBV6-4 and TRBJ2-6, with D hard to call. CDR1 is MRHNA and CDR2 is SNTAGT in the germline V gene. This CDR3 is 15 amino acids long. V was shortened by 6 bases and J by 0 bases, with 9 bases between the two germline ends. CDR3 sequence (DNA): TGTGCCAGCAGGGACGGCTCCTCTGGGGCCAACGTCCTGACTTTC. Protein: CASRDGSSGANVLTF.

This chain joins TRBV3-1 (or the pseudogene TRBV3-2) and TRBJ2-2; no firm D call. V was pared by 4 bases and J by 6 bases, with 3 bases between. CDR1 and CDR2 (germline): LGHDT, YNNKEL (reference sequence). The CDR3 length is 11 residues. The CDR3: CASSLAGELFF. Here the CDR3 DNA reads TGTGCCAGCAGCCTAGCCGGGGAGCTGTTTTTT.

CDR3 residues: CASSVGTGTRPTGELFF. The CDR3 DNA is TGCGCCAGCAGCGTCGGGACCGGGACTAGACCCACCGGGGAGCTGTTTTTT. The gene calls are TRBV5-1 and TRBJ2-2; 8 bases agree with TRBD2. The trim removed 4 bases at V and 4 bases at J, leaving 12 bases unmatched. Per germline, CDR1 SGHRS and CDR2 YFSETQ. CDR3 length equals 17 residues. Full variable domain (remainder filled in from reference TRBV5-1 and TRBJ2-2): KAGVTQTPRYLIKTRGQQVTLSCSPISGHRSVSWYQQTPGQGLQFLFEYFSETQRNKGNFPGRFSGRQFSNSRSEMNVSTLELGDSALYLCASSVGTGTRPTGELFFGEGSRLTVL.

The genes are TRBV19 and TRBJ2-1; 11 nucleotides line up with TRBD2. Germline V CDR1 and CDR2: LNHDA, SQIVND (reference sequence). The J segment lost 5 bases and the V segment lost 6 bases, leaving 9 bases of the junction unmatched. The CDR3 has 16 residues. The CDR3 DNA follows: TGTGCCAGTAGACTGACTAGCGGGGACCGAAACAATGAGCAGTTCTTC. This gives the protein CASRLTSGDRNNEQFF.

V gene TRBV18 combines with J gene TRBJ2-1; 8 bases agree with TRBD1. Germline CDR1 KGHSH, CDR2 LQKENI. Trimming cost V 4 bases and J 3 bases; bases outside gene matches: 5. This CDR3 comprises 15 residues. CDR3 sequence: CASSLGTGFYNEQFF. The CDR3 DNA follows: TGTGCCAGCTCACTCGGGACAGGTTTCTACAATGAGCAGTTCTTC.

The chain couples TRBV5-6 to TRBJ1-1, with D unclear. This CDR3 has 14 residues. V was shortened by 4 bases and J by 2 bases, with 12 bases between the two germline ends. Per the germline V gene, CDR1 is SGHDT and CDR2 is YYEEEE. The CDR3 loop reads CASSPLGGNTEAFF. CDR3 nucleotides: TGTGCCAGCAGCCCTCTCGGAGGAAACACTGAAGCTTTCTTT.

In this sample, this clone turned up a few times. The chain recombines TRBV6-5 with TRBJ1-2; D unclear. The CDR3 loop spans 15 amino acids. Germline values: CDR1 MNHEY, CDR2 SVGAGI. Trimming pared 0 bases from V and 8 bases from J, leaving 16 bases between. The CDR3 loop reads CASSYSGAGLGGYTF. DNA of the CDR3: TGTGCCAGCAGTTACTCAGGCGCAGGACTCGGAGGCTACACCTTC.